The rows below give T cell receptor beta chains drawn from one sample of a study of PD-L1 blockade in urothelial cancer. Produced via immunoSEQ multiplex PCR; TCRdb's table is partial and in-frame only. The sample holds tens of thousands of clones, almost 90% seen once. The sample consisted of PBMCs, taken around atezolizumab (anti-PD-L1) treatment. Every receptor here comes from a man in his fifties or sixties with urothelial cancer. CDR3s include the opening cysteine and the closing phenylalanine or tryptophan. Each record gives: D gene, J gene, clone size, V gene, CDR3 DNA, CDR3 protein. A D gene is named only where the DNA matches it firmly. Clone size is given for some rows only: seen once, a few or many times, or a class if the clone is expanded.

d_call: .; j_call: TRBJ2-3; clone_size: .; v_call: TRBV11-2; cdr3_nt: TGTGCCAGCAGCACTAGCACAGATACGCAGTATTTT; cdr3_aa: CASSTSTDTQYF
d_call: .; j_call: TRBJ1-4; clone_size: .; v_call: TRBV5-1; cdr3_nt: TGCGCCAGCAGCTCCACAGGGTTCGTAAATGAAAAACTGTTTTTT; cdr3_aa: CASSSTGFVNEKLFF
d_call: TRBD1; j_call: TRBJ2-7; clone_size: .; v_call: TRBV7-2; cdr3_nt: TGTGCCAGCAGCTTGGGACAGTCAAATGGGGAGCAGTACTTC; cdr3_aa: CASSLGQSNGEQYF
d_call: TRBD2; j_call: TRBJ2-2; clone_size: .; v_call: TRBV19; cdr3_nt: TGTGCCAGTAGTATAGGGCGGGGGGCCACCGGGGAGCTGTTTTTT; cdr3_aa: CASSIGRGATGELFF
d_call: TRBD2; j_call: TRBJ2-5; clone_size: .; v_call: TRBV7-2; cdr3_nt: TGTGCCAGCAGCTACCTCGGGACTAGAGCGCAAGAGACCCAGTACTTC; cdr3_aa: CASSYLGTRAQETQYF
d_call: .; j_call: TRBJ2-2; clone_size: few; v_call: TRBV30; cdr3_nt: TGTGCCTGGATACAGGGACCCGGGGAGCTGTTTTTT; cdr3_aa: CAWIQGPGELFF
d_call: .; j_call: TRBJ2-1; clone_size: .; v_call: TRBV27; cdr3_nt: TGTGCCAGCAGCCCCCCCTACCCGGGGTACGATGAGCAGTTCTTC; cdr3_aa: CASSPPYPGYDEQFF
d_call: TRBD1; j_call: TRBJ2-1; clone_size: .; v_call: TRBV7-2; cdr3_nt: TGTGCCAGCAGCTTAGGACAGGGGCCCTACAATGAGCAGTTCTTC; cdr3_aa: CASSLGQGPYNEQFF
d_call: .; j_call: TRBJ2-3; clone_size: .; v_call: TRBV5-1; cdr3_nt: TGCGCCAGCAGCTCCAACTCCGGGACTAGCACAGATACGCAGTATTTT; cdr3_aa: CASSSNSGTSTDTQYF
d_call: .; j_call: TRBJ2-3; clone_size: .; v_call: TRBV21-1; cdr3_nt: TGTGCCAGCAGCAAAGAGTGTCTGGGGACAGGTGACCACAAGGGAACGCAGTATTTT; cdr3_aa: CASSKECLGTGDHKGTQYF
d_call: TRBD1; j_call: TRBJ1-5; clone_size: .; v_call: TRBV6-5; cdr3_nt: TGTGCCAGCAGTTCTAGGGGGGACAGGGCGGATCAGCCCCAGCATTTT; cdr3_aa: CASSSRGDRADQPQHF
d_call: TRBD1; j_call: TRBJ2-7; clone_size: .; v_call: TRBV2; cdr3_nt: TGTGCCAGCAGGGAATCCCCGGGACAGGGCTTGTACGAGCAGTACTTC; cdr3_aa: CASRESPGQGLYEQYF
d_call: .; j_call: TRBJ2-5; clone_size: .; v_call: TRBV18; cdr3_nt: TGTGCCAGCTCACCGAGGGAAGAGACCCAGTACTTC; cdr3_aa: CASSPREETQYF
d_call: TRBD2; j_call: TRBJ2-1; clone_size: .; v_call: TRBV18; cdr3_nt: TGTGCCAGCTCACGGACTAGCGGCAATGAGCAGTTCTTC; cdr3_aa: CASSRTSGNEQFF
d_call: .; j_call: TRBJ2-7; clone_size: .; v_call: TRBV2; cdr3_nt: TGTGCCAGCAGTGCTCAGGGGACCCGCTACGAGCAGTACTTC; cdr3_aa: CASSAQGTRYEQYF
d_call: .; j_call: TRBJ2-7; clone_size: .; v_call: TRBV5-1; cdr3_nt: TGCGCCAGCAGCCTCCAGGGAGAGCAGTACTTC; cdr3_aa: CASSLQGEQYF
d_call: .; j_call: TRBJ2-7; clone_size: .; v_call: TRBV2; cdr3_nt: TGTGCCAGCAGGCGCACAGGGCTCGAGCAGTACTTC; cdr3_aa: CASRRTGLEQYF
d_call: TRBD1; j_call: TRBJ2-5; clone_size: .; v_call: TRBV5-1; cdr3_nt: TGCGCCAGCAGCGATGGACAGGGGCCCCAAGAGACCCAGTACTTC; cdr3_aa: CASSDGQGPQETQYF
d_call: .; j_call: TRBJ2-3; clone_size: .; v_call: TRBV11-3; cdr3_nt: TGTGCCAGCAGCTTAGGGGGGCTCACAGATACGCAGTATTTT; cdr3_aa: CASSLGGLTDTQYF
d_call: .; j_call: TRBJ2-4; clone_size: .; v_call: TRBV7-2; cdr3_nt: TGTGCCAGCAGCTTCGAGAACATTCAGTACTTC; cdr3_aa: CASSFENIQYF
d_call: TRBD2; j_call: TRBJ2-1; clone_size: .; v_call: TRBV4-2; cdr3_nt: TGTGCCAGCAGCCAAGGGGGGGAGGGCTACAATGAGCAGTTCTTC; cdr3_aa: CASSQGGEGYNEQFF
d_call: TRBD2; j_call: TRBJ2-7; clone_size: .; v_call: TRBV25-1; cdr3_nt: TGTGCCAGCAGGCAGACTAGCGGGATCTCCTACGAGCAGTACTTC; cdr3_aa: CASRQTSGISYEQYF
d_call: .; j_call: TRBJ2-7; clone_size: .; v_call: TRBV9; cdr3_nt: TGTGCCAGCAGCGTAGGGCAGGGTCAATCCTACGAGCAGTACTTC; cdr3_aa: CASSVGQGQSYEQYF